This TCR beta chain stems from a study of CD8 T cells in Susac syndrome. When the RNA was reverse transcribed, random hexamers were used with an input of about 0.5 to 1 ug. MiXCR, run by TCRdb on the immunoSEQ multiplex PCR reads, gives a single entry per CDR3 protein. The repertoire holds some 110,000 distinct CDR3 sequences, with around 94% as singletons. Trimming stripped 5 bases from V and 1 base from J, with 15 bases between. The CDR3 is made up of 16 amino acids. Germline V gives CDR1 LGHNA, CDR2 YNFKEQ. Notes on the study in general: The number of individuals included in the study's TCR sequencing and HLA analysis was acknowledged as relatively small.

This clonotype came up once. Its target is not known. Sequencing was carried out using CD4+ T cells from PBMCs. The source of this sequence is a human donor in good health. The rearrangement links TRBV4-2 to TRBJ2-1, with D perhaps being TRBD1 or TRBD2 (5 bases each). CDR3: CASSRRGADSYNEQFF. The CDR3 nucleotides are TGTGCCAGCAGCAGAAGGGGAGCGGATTCCTACAATGAGCAGTTCTTC.